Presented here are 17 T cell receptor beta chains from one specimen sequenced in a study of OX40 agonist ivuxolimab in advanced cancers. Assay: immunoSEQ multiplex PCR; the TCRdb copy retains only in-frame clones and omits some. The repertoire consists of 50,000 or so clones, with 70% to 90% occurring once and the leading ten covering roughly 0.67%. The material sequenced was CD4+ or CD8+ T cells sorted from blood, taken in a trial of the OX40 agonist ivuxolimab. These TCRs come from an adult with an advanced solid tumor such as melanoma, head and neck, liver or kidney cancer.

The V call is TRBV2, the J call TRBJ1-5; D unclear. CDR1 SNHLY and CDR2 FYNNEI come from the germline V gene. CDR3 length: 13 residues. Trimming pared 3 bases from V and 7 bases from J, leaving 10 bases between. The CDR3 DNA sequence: TGTGCCAGCAGTGACAATGGGCCCCAGCCCCAGCATTTT. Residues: CASSDNGPQPQHF. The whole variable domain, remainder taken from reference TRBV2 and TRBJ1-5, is EPEVTQTPSHQVTQMGQEVILRCVPISNHLYFYWYRQILGQKVEFLVSFYNNEISEKSEIFDDQFSVERPDGSNFTLKIRSTKLEDSAMYFCASSDNGPQPQHFGDGTRLSIL.

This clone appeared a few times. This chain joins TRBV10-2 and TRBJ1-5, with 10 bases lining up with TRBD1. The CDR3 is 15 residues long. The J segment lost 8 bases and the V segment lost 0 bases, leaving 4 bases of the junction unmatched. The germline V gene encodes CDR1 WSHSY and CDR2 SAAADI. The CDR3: CASSESGQGWEPQHF. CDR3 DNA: TGCGCCAGCAGTGAGTCGGGACAGGGGTGGGAGCCCCAGCATTTT.

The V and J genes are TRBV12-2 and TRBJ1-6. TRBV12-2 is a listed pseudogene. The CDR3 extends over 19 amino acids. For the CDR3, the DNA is TGTGCAAGTCGCTTAGCGGACCGGGAAAAAGGCTCCTATAATTCACCCCTCCACTTT. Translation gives CASRLADREKGSYNSPLHF.

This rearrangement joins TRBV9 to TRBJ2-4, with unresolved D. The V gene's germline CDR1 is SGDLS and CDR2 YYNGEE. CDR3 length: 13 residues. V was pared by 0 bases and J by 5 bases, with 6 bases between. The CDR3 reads CASSVGSENIQYF. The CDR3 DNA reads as TGTGCCAGCAGCGTAGGGTCTGAAAACATTCAGTACTTC.

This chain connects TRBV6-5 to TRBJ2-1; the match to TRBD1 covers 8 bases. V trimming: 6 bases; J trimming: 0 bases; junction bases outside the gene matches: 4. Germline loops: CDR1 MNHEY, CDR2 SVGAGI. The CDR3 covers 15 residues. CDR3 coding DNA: TGTGCCAGCAGCCGACAGGGGATCTCCTACAATGAGCAGTTCTTC. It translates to CASSRQGISYNEQFF.

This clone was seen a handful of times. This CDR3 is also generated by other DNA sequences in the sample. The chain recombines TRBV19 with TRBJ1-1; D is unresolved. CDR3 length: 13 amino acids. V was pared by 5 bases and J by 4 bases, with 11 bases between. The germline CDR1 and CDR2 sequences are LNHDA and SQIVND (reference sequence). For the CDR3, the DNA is TGTGCCAGTAGTCCTACGAGGAGCACTGAAGCTTTCTTT. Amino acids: CASSPTRSTEAFF.

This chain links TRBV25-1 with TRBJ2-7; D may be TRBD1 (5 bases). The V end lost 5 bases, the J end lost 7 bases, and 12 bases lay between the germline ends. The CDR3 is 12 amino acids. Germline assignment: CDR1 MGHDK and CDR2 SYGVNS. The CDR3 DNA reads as TGTGCCAGCAGTCTAGGGGATCGGGAGCAGTACTTC. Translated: CASSLGDREQYF.

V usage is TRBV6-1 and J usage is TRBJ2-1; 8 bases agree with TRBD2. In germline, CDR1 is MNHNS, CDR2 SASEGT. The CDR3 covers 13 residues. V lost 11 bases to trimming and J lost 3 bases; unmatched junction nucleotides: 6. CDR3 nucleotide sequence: TGTGCCGGGGGTAGCGGGGACTACAATGAGCAGTTCTTC. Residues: CAGGSGDYNEQFF.

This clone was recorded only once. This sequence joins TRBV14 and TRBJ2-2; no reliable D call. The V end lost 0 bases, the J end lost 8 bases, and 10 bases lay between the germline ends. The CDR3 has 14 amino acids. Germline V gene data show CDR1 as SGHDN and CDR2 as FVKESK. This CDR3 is CASSQDTLVGELFF. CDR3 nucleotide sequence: TGTGCCAGCAGCCAAGATACCCTGGTTGGGGAGCTGTTTTTT. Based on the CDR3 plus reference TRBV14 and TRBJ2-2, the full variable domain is EAGVTQFPSHSVIEKGQTVTLRCDPISGHDNLYWYRRVMGKEIKFLLHFVKESKQDESGMPNNRFLAERTGGTYSTLKVQPAELEDSGVYFCASSQDTLVGELFFGEGSRLTVL.

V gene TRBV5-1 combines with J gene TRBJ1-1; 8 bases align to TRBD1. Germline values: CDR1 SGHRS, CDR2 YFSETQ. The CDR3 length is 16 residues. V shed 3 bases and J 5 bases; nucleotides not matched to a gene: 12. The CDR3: CASSSGTGILVTEAFF. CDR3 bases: TGCGCCAGCAGCTCCGGGACAGGAATATTGGTGACTGAAGCTTTCTTT.

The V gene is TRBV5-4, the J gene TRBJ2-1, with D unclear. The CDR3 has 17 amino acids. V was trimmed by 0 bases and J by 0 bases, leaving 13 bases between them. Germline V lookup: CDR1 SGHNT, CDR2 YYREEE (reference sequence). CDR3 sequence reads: CASSLALTSSSYNEQFF. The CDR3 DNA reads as TGTGCCAGCAGCTTGGCCCTGACTTCGAGCTCCTACAATGAGCAGTTCTTC.

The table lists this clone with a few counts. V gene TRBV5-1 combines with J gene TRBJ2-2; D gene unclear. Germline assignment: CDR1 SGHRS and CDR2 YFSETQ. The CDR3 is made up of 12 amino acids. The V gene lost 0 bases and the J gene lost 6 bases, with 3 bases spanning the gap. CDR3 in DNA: TGCGCCAGCAGCTTGGGATCCGGGGAGCTGTTTTTT. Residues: CASSLGSGELFF.

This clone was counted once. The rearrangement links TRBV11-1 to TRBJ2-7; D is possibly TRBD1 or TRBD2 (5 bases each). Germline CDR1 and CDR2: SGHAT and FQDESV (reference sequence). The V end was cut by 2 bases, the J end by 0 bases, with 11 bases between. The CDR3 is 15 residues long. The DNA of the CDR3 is TGTGCCAGCAGCTTACGGGGCCGAAGCTCCTACGAGCAGTACTTC. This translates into CASSLRGRSSYEQYF.

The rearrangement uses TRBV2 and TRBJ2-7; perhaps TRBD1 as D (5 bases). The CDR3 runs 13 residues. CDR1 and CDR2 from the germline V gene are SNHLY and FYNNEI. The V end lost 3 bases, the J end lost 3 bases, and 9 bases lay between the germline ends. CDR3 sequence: CASSDQGIYEQYF. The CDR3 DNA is TGTGCCAGCAGTGATCAGGGTATCTACGAGCAGTACTTC. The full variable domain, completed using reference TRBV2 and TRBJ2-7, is EPEVTQTPSHQVTQMGQEVILRCVPISNHLYFYWYRQILGQKVEFLVSFYNNEISEKSEIFDDQFSVERPDGSNFTLKIRSTKLEDSAMYFCASSDQGIYEQYFGPGTRLTVT.

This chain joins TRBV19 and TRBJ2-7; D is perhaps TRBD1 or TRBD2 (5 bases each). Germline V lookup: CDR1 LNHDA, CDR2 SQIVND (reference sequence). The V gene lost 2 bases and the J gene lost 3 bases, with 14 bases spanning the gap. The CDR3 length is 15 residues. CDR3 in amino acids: CASSILRGAGYEQYF. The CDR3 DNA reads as TGTGCCAGTAGTATATTGAGGGGCGCTGGCTACGAGCAGTACTTC.

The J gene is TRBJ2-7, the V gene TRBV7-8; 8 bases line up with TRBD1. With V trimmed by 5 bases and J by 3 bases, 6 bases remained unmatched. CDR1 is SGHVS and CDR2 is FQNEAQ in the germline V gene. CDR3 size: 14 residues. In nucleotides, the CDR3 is TGTGCCAGCAGCCAGGACAGGGAATACTACGAGCAGTACTTC. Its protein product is CASSQDREYYEQYF.

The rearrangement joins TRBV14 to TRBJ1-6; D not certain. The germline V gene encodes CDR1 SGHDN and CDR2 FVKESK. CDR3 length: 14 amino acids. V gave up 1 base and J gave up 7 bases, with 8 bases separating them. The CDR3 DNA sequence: TGTGCCAGCAGCCAAGGGGCCTCAAATTCACCCCTCCACTTT. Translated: CASSQGASNSPLHF.